The 25 T cell receptor beta chains given below trace back to one sample, sequenced in a study of Ad26.COV2.S vaccination and SARS-CoV-2 variants. Assay used: immunoSEQ multiplex PCR; TCRdb lists only in-frame clones, some missing. The sample holds approximately 250,000 clones, roughly 89% seen once. Treatment denoted: about 20 received Ad26.COV2.S at low or high dose, single or two shots; about 5 received placebo; per-sample allocation not given. The samples date from day 63 after the first vaccine or placebo injection. This specimen consisted of peripheral blood, obtained in a trial of Ad26.COV2.S vaccine versus placebo. The receptor source for this set is a person aged 18-60 years who received the Ad26.COV2.S COVID-19 vaccine or a placebo.

The gene calls are TRBV7-6 and TRBJ2-1, with 12 bases aligning to TRBD2. The germline gives CDR1 SGHVS, CDR2 FNYEAQ. The V segment lost 6 bases and the J segment 9 bases; nucleotides outside the gene matches: 9. This CDR3 has 15 amino acids. CDR3 amino acids: CASSPRLAGVSEQFF. CDR3 nucleotide sequence: TGTGCCAGCAGTCCAAGACTAGCGGGAGTTAGTGAGCAGTTCTTC.

In its sample, this clone was seen a few times. The V and J genes are TRBV7-9 and TRBJ1-6; no clear D gene. This CDR3 has 15 residues. The V gene lost 1 base and the J gene lost 11 bases, with 15 bases spanning the gap. Per the germline V gene, CDR1 is SEHNR and CDR2 is FQNEAQ (reference sequence). DNA of the CDR3: TGTGCCAGCAGCTTAGTTGGAGGGTTCGGGCCACCCCTCCACTTT. Translating it yields CASSLVGGFGPPLHF.

DNA of the CDR3: TGTGCCAGTAGCAGACAGGGCCTTTCCTACAATGAGCAGTTCTTC. It codes for CASSRQGLSYNEQFF. The V gene is TRBV19, the J gene TRBJ2-1; 7 bases map to TRBD1. Germline values: CDR1 LNHDA, CDR2 SQIVND (reference sequence). This CDR3 has 15 amino acids. J was trimmed by 1 base and V by 6 bases; bases with no gene match: 6.

The V gene is TRBV6-2 or TRBV6-3, the J gene TRBJ2-7; 13 nucleotides align to TRBD2. Germline V lookup: CDR1 MNHEY, CDR2 SVGEGT. CDR3 size: 15 residues. Trimming removed 4 bases from V and 1 base from J; junction bases left unmatched: 1. CDR3 sequence (DNA): TGTGCCAGCAGTTCGGGACTAGCGGGGTCCTACGAGCAGTACTTC. This codes for CASSSGLAGSYEQYF.

Only one count was recorded for this clone. V usage is TRBV28 and J usage is TRBJ1-3, with D maybe TRBD1 (5 bases). CDR3 size: 19 residues. Trimming took off 6 bases at V and 0 bases at J, with 24 bases between the two ends. Germline CDR1 is MDHEN and CDR2 is SYDVKM. The CDR3 here is CASRPEGPGATDSGNTIYF. CDR3 coding DNA: TGTGCCAGCAGACCGGAGGGGCCAGGCGCCACCGACTCTGGAAACACCATATATTTT.

The chain is built from TRBV7-9 and TRBJ1-6; D is perhaps TRBD1 (5 bases). CDR3 length: 15 residues. The V and J ends lost 1 base and 10 bases respectively, with 14 bases between them. Germline V gives CDR1 SEHNR, CDR2 FQNEAQ (reference sequence). The CDR3 DNA follows: TGTGCCAGCAGCTTAGGTGTAGGGGAGGGATCACCCCTCCACTTT. Protein sequence: CASSLGVGEGSPLHF.

This sequence joins TRBV12-3 or TRBV12-4 and TRBJ2-1; D might be TRBD1 or TRBD2, each matching 5 bases. V was trimmed by 8 bases and J by 4 bases, leaving 9 bases between them. This CDR3 is built from 12 residues. The CDR3 here is CASRGRYNEQFF. In DNA, the CDR3 is TGTGCCAGCCGGGGACGGTACAATGAGCAGTTCTTC.

This clone appeared a single time. This chain links TRBV3-1 (or the pseudogene TRBV3-2) with TRBJ2-7; 8 bases are shared with TRBD2. CDR1 is LGHDT, CDR2 YNNKEL, per germline (reference sequence). V lost 0 bases and J lost 1; bases outside the gene matches: 2. CDR3 length: 15 residues. CDR3 amino acids: CASSQDASGSYEQYV. DNA of the CDR3: TGTGCCAGCAGCCAAGATGCTAGCGGGTCCTACGAGCAGTACGTC.

CDR3 DNA sequence: TGTGCCAGCAGACACGGGGACAGGGCATACAATGAGCAGTTCTTC. Encoded protein: CASRHGDRAYNEQFF. The chain links TRBV6-5 to TRBJ2-1, with 9 bases fitting TRBD1. This CDR3 is 15 amino acids long. The V gene's germline CDR1 is MNHEY and CDR2 SVGAGI. The J segment lost 4 bases and the V segment lost 6 bases, leaving 7 bases of the junction unmatched.

The chain links TRBV4-2 to TRBJ1-2; D remains ambiguous. CDR1 LGHNA and CDR2 YNFKEQ come from the germline V gene. This CDR3 comprises 15 residues. The V end was cut by 0 bases, the J end by 7 bases, with 15 bases between. Written as DNA, the CDR3 is TGTGCCAGCAGCCAAGATCGACCTCAGGAGGCTGGCTACACCTTC. Translated: CASSQDRPQEAGYTF.

The rearrangement links TRBV4-3 to TRBJ2-7, with a weak D call TRBD2 (7 bases). This CDR3 has 14 residues. The germline V and J ends were trimmed by 3 bases and 2 bases, with 11 bases remaining between them. CDR1 and CDR2 from the germline V gene are LGHNA and YSLEER. This chain's CDR3 is CASSQGAGAYEQYF. CDR3 nucleotides: TGCGCCAGCAGCCAGGGGGCGGGGGCCTACGAGCAGTACTTC.

The V and J genes are TRBV9 and TRBJ2-5; D gene unclear. Trimming left V 4 bases short and J 9 bases short, with 13 bases between. Germline-derived CDR1 and CDR2 are SGDLS and YYNGEE. This CDR3 has 12 amino acids. The CDR3 nucleotides read TGTGCCAGCAGCCCCATGGGGATGGCCCAGTACTTC. Residues: CASSPMGMAQYF.

The sample holds one count of this clone. The chain uses TRBV4-1 and TRBJ2-1; 7 bases match TRBD2. The CDR3 covers 15 residues. Germline V gives CDR1 MGHRA, CDR2 YSYEKL. J was trimmed by 3 bases and V by 0 bases; bases with no gene match: 2. The CDR3 loop is CASSQDGRGYNEQFF. Here the CDR3 DNA reads TGCGCCAGCAGCCAAGATGGGAGGGGCTACAATGAGCAGTTCTTC.

The sample holds one count of this clone. The chain joins TRBV30 to TRBJ2-2, with TRBD2 as a possible D gene (5 bases). Trimming took 1 base from V and 5 from J, leaving 11 bases between them. There are 14 residues in the CDR3. CDR1 GTSNPN and CDR2 SVGIG come from the germline V gene (reference sequence). The CDR3 sequence: CAWSAFQRTGELFF. The DNA for the CDR3 is TGTGCCTGGAGTGCCTTCCAGCGGACCGGGGAGCTGTTTTTT.

The V call is TRBV4-3, the J call TRBJ1-4; 10 bases agree with TRBD1. V gave up 3 bases and J gave up 6 bases; unmatched junction bases: 7. This CDR3 contains 16 residues. CDR1 LGHNA and CDR2 YSLEER come from the germline V gene. CDR3 amino acids: CASSQKTGTGDEKLFF. The CDR3 DNA reads as TGCGCCAGCAGCCAGAAAACCGGGACAGGGGATGAAAAACTGTTTTTT.

This chain uses TRBV18 with TRBJ2-7; D is perhaps TRBD1 (6 bases). From germline, CDR1 is KGHSH and CDR2 LQKENI. The CDR3 runs 13 residues. V lost 4 bases, J lost 2 bases, and 9 bases lay in between. CDR3 amino acids: CASSLGGTYEQYF. DNA for the CDR3: TGTGCCAGCTCACTAGGGGGTACCTACGAGCAGTACTTC.

The J gene is TRBJ2-3, the V gene TRBV4-1; the D gene could be TRBD1 or TRBD2 (5 bases each). V lost 1 base and J 4 bases, leaving 24 bases between the germline ends. Germline loops: CDR1 MGHRA, CDR2 YSYEKL. This CDR3 comprises 19 residues. The CDR3 reads CASSQVVGITGPIADTQYF. DNA for the CDR3: TGCGCCAGCAGCCAAGTTGTCGGTATTACGGGGCCGATTGCAGATACGCAGTATTTT.

The chain links TRBV12-3 or TRBV12-4 to TRBJ2-3; D gene ambiguous. Trimming pared 8 bases from V and 2 bases from J, leaving 11 bases between. The CDR3 contains 13 residues. The DNA of the CDR3 is TGTGCCAGCTGTTCCCGGTCCACAGATACGCAGTATTTT. This encodes CASCSRSTDTQYF.

The chain carries TRBV5-1 and TRBJ2-3; 9 positions match TRBD2. Germline CDR1 reads SGHRS; CDR2 reads YFSETQ. The CDR3 loop spans 18 amino acids. V lost 6 bases, J lost 1 base, and 15 bases stayed unmatched. The CDR3 DNA reads as TGCGCCAGCATGCGTACCTTTTTTAGGACTAGCGGCACAGATACGCAGTATTTT. It yields the protein CASMRTFFRTSGTDTQYF.

This rearrangement joins TRBV11-3 to TRBJ2-2; tentative D call: TRBD1 (6 bases). The V gene lost 2 bases and the J gene lost 7 bases, with 14 bases spanning the gap. Germline assignment: CDR1 SGHNT and CDR2 YENEEA. The CDR3 has 15 residues. The CDR3 DNA is TGTGCCAGCAGCTTATTAAGGGCAGGGGACGGGGAGCTGTTTTTT. Translated: CASSLLRAGDGELFF.

The chain joins TRBV18 to TRBJ2-1, with TRBD2 matching over 9 bases. J lost 0 bases, V lost 6 bases, and 3 bases had no gene match. This CDR3 has 15 amino acids. Germline V CDR1 and CDR2: KGHSH, LQKENI. CDR3 nucleotide sequence: TGTGCCAGCTCGCTTAGCGGGAGCTCCTACAATGAGCAGTTCTTC. This encodes CASSLSGSSYNEQFF.

The chain carries TRBV11-2 and TRBJ2-3, with TRBD2 matching 7 bases. This CDR3 is built from 19 residues. Trimming at V came to 0 bases and at J to 2 bases, leaving 14 bases not matched to a gene. Germline values: CDR1 SGHAT, CDR2 FQNNGV. CDR3 region: CASSLDPLGGGPATDTQYF. The DNA of the CDR3 is TGTGCCAGCAGCTTAGACCCCCTTGGGGGAGGGCCTGCCACAGATACGCAGTATTTT.

The rearrangement joins TRBV6-1 to TRBJ2-3; TRBD1 agrees at 8 bases. This CDR3 contains 16 residues. CDR1 MNHNS and CDR2 SASEGT come from the germline V gene. Trimming removed 4 bases from V and 5 bases from J; junction bases left unmatched: 11. DNA of the CDR3: TGTGCCAGCAGTGTTATCTGGCAGGGGGCCCGAGATACGCAGTATTTT. Protein sequence: CASSVIWQGARDTQYF.

This chain connects TRBV11-2 to TRBJ2-7; D uncertain. This CDR3 contains 12 residues. Germline loops: CDR1 SGHAT, CDR2 FQNNGV. Trimming pared 7 bases from V and 7 bases from J, leaving 14 bases between. The CDR3 nucleotides read TGTGCCAGCAACATCTCCTCGGAAGAGCAGTACGTC. This codes for CASNISSEEQYV.

This chain links TRBV7-9 with TRBJ1-2; weak D call: TRBD1 (6 bases). V lost 7 bases, J lost 3 bases, and 12 bases lay in between. The CDR3 is 13 amino acids. The germline gives CDR1 SEHNR, CDR2 FQNEAQ (reference sequence). The CDR3 loop reads CASKEGEDYGYTF. The CDR3 DNA reads TGTGCCAGCAAAGAGGGGGAGGACTATGGCTACACCTTC.